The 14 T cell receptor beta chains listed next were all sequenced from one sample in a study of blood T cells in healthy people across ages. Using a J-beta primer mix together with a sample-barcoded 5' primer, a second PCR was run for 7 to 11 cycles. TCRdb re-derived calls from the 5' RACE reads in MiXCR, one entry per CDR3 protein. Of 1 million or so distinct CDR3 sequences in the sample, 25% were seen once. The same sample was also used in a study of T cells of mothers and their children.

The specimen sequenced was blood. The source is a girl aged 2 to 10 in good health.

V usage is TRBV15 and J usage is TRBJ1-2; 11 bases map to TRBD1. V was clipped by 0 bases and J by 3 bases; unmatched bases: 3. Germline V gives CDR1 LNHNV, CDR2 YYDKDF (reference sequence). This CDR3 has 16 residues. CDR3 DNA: TGTGCCACCAGCAGAGACGGACAGGGGGCATACTATGGCTACACCTTC. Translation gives CATSRDGQGAYYGYTF.

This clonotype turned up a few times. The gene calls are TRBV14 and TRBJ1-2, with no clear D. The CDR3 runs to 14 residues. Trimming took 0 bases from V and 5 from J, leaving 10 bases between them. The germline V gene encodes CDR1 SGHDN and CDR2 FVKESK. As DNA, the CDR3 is TGTGCCAGCAGCCAAGATTATGATTCTTATGGCTACACCTTC. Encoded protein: CASSQDYDSYGYTF.

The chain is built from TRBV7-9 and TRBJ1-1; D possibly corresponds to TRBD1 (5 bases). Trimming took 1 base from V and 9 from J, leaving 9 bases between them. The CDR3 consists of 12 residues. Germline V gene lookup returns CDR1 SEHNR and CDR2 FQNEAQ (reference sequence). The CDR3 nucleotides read TGTGCCAGCAGCTTAGGACAGCAACAAGCTTTCTTT. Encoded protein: CASSLGQQQAFF.

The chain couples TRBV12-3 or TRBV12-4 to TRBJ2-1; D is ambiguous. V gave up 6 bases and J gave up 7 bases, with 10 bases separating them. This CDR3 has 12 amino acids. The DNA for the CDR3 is TGTGCCAGCAGCCACACAGCGAATGAGCAGTTCTTC. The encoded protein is CASSHTANEQFF.

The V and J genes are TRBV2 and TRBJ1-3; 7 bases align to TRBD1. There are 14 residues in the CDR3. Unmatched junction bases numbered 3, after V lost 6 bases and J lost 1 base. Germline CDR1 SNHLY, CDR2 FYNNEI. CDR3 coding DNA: TGTGCCAGCAGGGACAGGCAATCTGGAAACACCATATATTTT. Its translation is CASRDRQSGNTIYF. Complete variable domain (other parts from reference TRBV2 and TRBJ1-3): EPEVTQTPSHQVTQMGQEVILRCVPISNHLYFYWYRQILGQKVEFLVSFYNNEISEKSEIFDDQFSVERPDGSNFTLKIRSTKLEDSAMYFCASRDRQSGNTIYFGEGSWLTVV.

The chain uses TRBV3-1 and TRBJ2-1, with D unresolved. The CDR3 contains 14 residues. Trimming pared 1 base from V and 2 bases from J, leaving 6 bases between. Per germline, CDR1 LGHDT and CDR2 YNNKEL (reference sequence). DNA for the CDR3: TGTGCCAGCAGCCAAGGAGGCCCCTACAATGAGCAGTTCTTC. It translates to CASSQGGPYNEQFF.

CDR3 in DNA: TGCAGTGCTAGTAAGTCCCGGGGATCGAACACTGAAGCTTTCTTT. It translates to CSASKSRGSNTEAFF. The chain is built from TRBV20-1 and TRBJ1-1; D is undetermined. V lost 3 bases to trimming and J lost 1 base, with 15 bases between them. This CDR3 comprises 15 residues. The germline gives CDR1 DFQATT, CDR2 SNEGSKA (reference sequence).

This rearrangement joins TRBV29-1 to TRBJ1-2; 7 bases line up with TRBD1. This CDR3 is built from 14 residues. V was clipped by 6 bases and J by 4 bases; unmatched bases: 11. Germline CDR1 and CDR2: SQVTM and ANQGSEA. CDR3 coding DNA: TGCAGCGTCCCCGGGACAGACGATTTCTATGGCTACACCTTC. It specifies CSVPGTDDFYGYTF. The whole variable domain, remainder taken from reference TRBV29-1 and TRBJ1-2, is SAVISQKPSRDICQRGTSLTIQCQVDSQVTMMFWYRQQPGQSLTLIATANQGSEATYESGFVIDKFPISRPNLTFSTLTVSNMSPEDSSIYLCSVPGTDDFYGYTFGSGTRLTVV.

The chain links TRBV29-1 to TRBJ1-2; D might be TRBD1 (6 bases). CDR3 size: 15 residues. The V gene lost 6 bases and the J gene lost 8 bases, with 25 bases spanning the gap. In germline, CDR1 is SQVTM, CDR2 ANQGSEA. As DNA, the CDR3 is TGCAGCGTCGTCCAGACAGGTTTCAGCGGTTTGGGCTACACCTTC. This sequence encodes CSVVQTGFSGLGYTF.

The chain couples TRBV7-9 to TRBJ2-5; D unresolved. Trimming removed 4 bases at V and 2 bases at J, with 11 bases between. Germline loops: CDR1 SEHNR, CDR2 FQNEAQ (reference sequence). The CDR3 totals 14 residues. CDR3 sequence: CASSSLILQETQYF. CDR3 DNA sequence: TGTGCCAGCAGCTCTTTGATCTTGCAAGAGACCCAGTACTTC.

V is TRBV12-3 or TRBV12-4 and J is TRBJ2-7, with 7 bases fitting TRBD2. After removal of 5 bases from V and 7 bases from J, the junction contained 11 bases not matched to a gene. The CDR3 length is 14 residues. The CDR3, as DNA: TGTGCCAGCAGTCAAGGTGGCGGGGGAGGGGAGCAGTACTTC. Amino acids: CASSQGGGGGEQYF.

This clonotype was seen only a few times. CDR3 residues: CASSRTGIGELFF. In DNA form, the CDR3 reads TGTGCCAGCAGCCGTACAGGGATCGGGGAGCTGTTTTTT. The chain is built from TRBV12-3 or TRBV12-4 and TRBJ2-2; a weak D match, TRBD1 (6 bases). Trimming cost V 6 bases and J 7 bases, with 12 bases left between them. The CDR3 extends over 13 amino acids.

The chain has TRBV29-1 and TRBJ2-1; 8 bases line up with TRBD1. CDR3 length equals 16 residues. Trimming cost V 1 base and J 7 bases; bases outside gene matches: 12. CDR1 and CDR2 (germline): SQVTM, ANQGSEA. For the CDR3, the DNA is TGCAGCGTTGAAGGAGGTTTTCGGGACAGGTCTAATGAGCAGTTCTTC. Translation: CSVEGGFRDRSNEQFF.

CDR3 sequence reads: CASSLNRGEAQYF. The CDR3 DNA follows: TGCGCCAGCAGCTTAAACCGAGGTGAGGCCCAGTACTTC. The chain employs TRBV5-1 and TRBJ2-5; D call uncertain. The V end lost 2 bases, the J end lost 9 bases, and 14 bases lay between the germline ends. The CDR3 loop spans 13 amino acids. From germline, CDR1 is SGHRS and CDR2 YFSETQ.